Detailed here is one T cell receptor beta chain. Its antigen remains undetermined. Within one base of it there is no much larger clone, and no base qualities were kept. The sample originates from a study of blood T cells in healthy people across ages (dated by TCRdb to the mid-2010s). Notes on the research overall: In model experiments, template switching captured roughly one uniquely barcoded TCR beta cDNA molecule for every two T cells. Two additional independent replicas of 1 million unique cDNA reads from the same blood draw were analyzed for two donors (one aged 18 to 30 and one aged 80 or older). Age-related changes in TCR beta repertoire diversity were measured in the study by deep sequencing normalized with unique cDNA molecular identifiers. Donors of different ages were randomly distributed across sequencing lanes to avoid experimental bias. The donors were split into four age groups: young (average 16 years), middle-aged (roughly 42), aged (62) and long-lived (roughly 86). The study at large found these results: There was a strong correlation between observed TCR beta diversity and the percentage of naive T cells measured by flow cytometry. Observed TCR beta diversity per million T cells fell roughly linearly with age, and a significant reduction was already apparent by age about 43. Because profiling used bulk unsorted PBMCs, naive and antigen-experienced compartments could not be compared conclusively. Total diversity estimates from one million sequenced T cells were considered lower bounds and underestimates. Donor CMV infection status was unknown, potentially confounding age-related changes in expanded clonotypes. Compared with the aged group, the long-lived group had more naive CD4+ T cells, fewer expanded clones and increased TCR diversity, a pattern suggesting age selection.

Trimming costs V 0 bases and J 8 bases, and their ends lie 14 bases apart. From its cysteine to its phenylalanine, the CDR3 spans 14 amino acids. Only the CDR3 part of the read is kept: 42 bases, read in frame from the first base. Taken from the germline V gene, the CDR1 and CDR2 loops are SGHRS and YFSETQ. Systemically healthy Caucasian individuals from Russia, 39 in total and aged about 6 to 100 years, were included as donors. Ten milliliters of peripheral blood were drawn from each donor into EDTA-treated Vacutainer tubes. PBMCs were isolated by Ficoll-Paque density-gradient centrifugation, with at least 7 million obtained per sample. Trizol reagent was used to extract total RNA from PBMCs, with at least 5 micrograms per sample. The percentages of naive CD45RAhigh/CD27high T cells were determined by flow cytometry on a PBMC aliquot from every donor. Library creation used 5' RACE. Sequencer: Illumina HiSeq 2500. The second PCR ran for about 6 to 11 cycles and used a J-beta primer mix along with a sample-barcoded 5' primer. Each TCR beta cDNA molecule received a unique molecular identifier from a template-switch 5' adaptor carrying 12 random nucleotides. At least 2.5 million CDR3-containing paired-end reads were obtained from each sample. The Mint cDNA synthesis kit, primed by a TRBC-specific oligonucleotide, was used to synthesize first-strand cDNA from all RNA. Following uracil-DNA glycosylase treatment, all cDNA underwent a first 18-cycle PCR with the universal primers M1SS and BC2_uni_R. The paper's processing steps were these. Each sample was normalized by randomly selecting 1 million high-quality reads, each carrying a distinct molecular identifier. Instead of being binned into consensus sequences, reads that shared molecular identifiers were thrown out. CDR3 identification, clonotype clustering and error correction used MiTCR with a Q25 quality threshold and the strictest error-elimination algorithm. A nonparametric unseen species model using Euler transformation provided a lower-bound estimate of total TCR beta diversity. TCRdb handled the public reads itself, with Q25 trimming in fastp and clone calling in MiXCR, and kept productive beta chains. Every distinct CDR3 protein forms one entry, paired with its most common genes and DNA. The V and J calls were not made by the authors but by TCRdb's processing. The sample table shows about 810,000 distinct CDR3 sequences, and 35% to 40% are seen once. Roughly 13% of the sample goes to the ten largest clones.

The sequence links TRBV5-1 to TRBJ1-2; TRBD1 is a possible D gene, resting on 5 matching bases. This TCR was recovered from a young man in good health. Material for sequencing was blood. The CDR3 in this case is CASSLGAREGGYTF. The sequence in DNA is TGCGCCAGCAGCTTGGGCGCCAGGGAAGGAGGCTACACCTTC.